These T cell receptor beta chains were read from a single sample in a study of shared clonotypes between healthy human individuals. Profiled with immunoSEQ multiplex PCR; TCRdb holds only in-frame clones, not every one. The sample records some 2,400,000 clones, almost 96% being singletons. The sequenced sample consisted of naive CD4+ T cells sorted from blood. These receptors were collected from a man aged 18-30 years in good health. CDR3s include the opening cysteine and the closing phenylalanine or tryptophan. D genes are given only for firm matches.

J gene | CDR3 length | D gene | V gene | CDR3 DNA | CDR3 protein
TRBJ2-5 | 15 | TRBD2 | TRBV5-8 | TGTGCCAGCAGCTTGACCGGGACTAGCATGGAGACCCAGTACTTC | CASSLTGTSMETQYF
TRBJ1-1 | 15 | . | TRBV27 | TGTGCCAGCAGTCCCCAGTGGGTGCTTGGCACTGAAGCTTTCTTT | CASSPQWVLGTEAFF
TRBJ2-2 | 15 | . | TRBV9 | TGTGCCAGCAGCGTAGCAGGTTTAGGATACGGGGAGCTGTTTTTT | CASSVAGLGYGELFF
TRBJ1-3 | 13 | TRBD1 | TRBV6-1 | TGTGCCAGCCAGAACAGGGGGCCGGGCACCATATATTTT | CASQNRGPGTIYF
TRBJ1-1 | 13 | . | TRBV7-3 | TGTGCCAGCAGCTTAGGGGCAGGCTCACAAGCTTTCTTT | CASSLGAGSQAFF
TRBJ1-2 | 16 | TRBD1 | TRBV28 | TGTGCCAGCAGATCCTACACAGGGGGCGCGAACTATGGCTACACCTTC | CASRSYTGGANYGYTF
TRBJ2-7 | 16 | TRBD2 | TRBV27 | TGTGCCAGCAGTTTATCCCTACTAGCGGGGCCCTACGAGCAGTACTTC | CASSLSLLAGPYEQYF
TRBJ2-5 | 12 | TRBD1 | TRBV30 | TGTGCCTTCTCGACAGGGGAAGAGACCCAGTACTTC | CAFSTGEETQYF
TRBJ2-2 | 15 | . | TRBV5-1 | TGCGCCAGCAGCTTGGGACTAGTCGGTACCGGGGAGCTGTTTTTT | CASSLGLVGTGELFF
TRBJ1-4 | 13 | TRBD1 | TRBV19 | TGTGCCAGTAGAGGGGGCAGGAATGAAAAACTGTTTTTT | CASRGGRNEKLFF
TRBJ2-5 | 15 | . | TRBV28 | TGTGCCAGCAGCACGTCCGGGACGGTTAGGGAGACCCAGTACTTC | CASSTSGTVRETQYF
TRBJ2-3 | 16 | TRBD2 | TRBV10-3 | TGTGCCACCCTAGACACTAGCGGAGCCCCCACAGATACGCAGTATTTT | CATLDTSGAPTDTQYF
TRBJ2-1 | 13 | . | TRBV30 | TGTGCCCAGAGGGACACTGGATGGAATGAGCAGTTCTTC | CAQRDTGWNEQFF
TRBJ1-1 | 13 | TRBD1 | TRBV30 | TGTGCCTGGTCAGGGGGACCGAACACTGAAGCTTTCTTT | CAWSGGPNTEAFF